The subject of this entry is one T cell receptor beta chain. V lost 0 bases and J 2 bases, leaving 15 bases between the germline ends. Germline V CDR1 and CDR2: SGHRS, YFSETQ. The CDR3 totals 16 residues. Here immunoSEQ multiplex PCR was the method, and the copy in TCRdb shows in-frame clones only, minus some. The repertoire holds under 200,000 clones, more than 70% seen once, with 5.6% in the top ten. Residents of about 25 US areas, aged roughly 18 to 89 years, made up the participants. The data were taken from a study of blood T cell repertoires in COVID-19. Across the whole study: Sources were T cells, B-cell-depleted T cells, or PBMCs; the material itself was cDNA or gDNA.

The V call is TRBV5-1, the J call TRBJ2-7; D remains ambiguous. The sample was PBMCs or T cells enriched from blood (not recorded which). The receptor was isolated from a man between 35 and 55 years old with acute COVID-19. CDR3 amino acids: CASSLGMVEPPYEQYF. CDR3 sequence (DNA): TGCGCCAGCAGCTTGGGAATGGTGGAGCCCCCCTACGAGCAGTACTTC. The full variable domain, rest sourced from reference TRBV5-1 and TRBJ2-7, is KAGVTQTPRYLIKTRGQQVTLSCSPISGHRSVSWYQQTPGQGLQFLFEYFSETQRNKGNFPGRFSGRQFSNSRSEMNVSTLELGDSALYLCASSLGMVEPPYEQYFGPGTRLTVT.